This is a list of T cell receptor beta chains from one sample in a study of spatial heterogeneity in lung cancer. TCRdb processed the 5' RACE reads anew with MiXCR; each CDR3 protein has one entry. The sample carries approximately 90,000 distinct CDR3 sequences, over 8.5% recorded once. The input for sequencing was PBMCs, taken at surgery. The receptors derive from a male donor with early-stage non-small cell lung cancer. Both conserved end residues are part of each CDR3. A D gene is named only where the DNA matches it firmly. Clone size, where shown, is once, few, many, or a class for clones that have expanded.

d_gene	j_gene	v_gene	abundance	CDR3aa	CDR3nt
-	TRBJ1-1	TRBV12-2	many	CASRLVVSTAMNTEAFF	TGTGCAAGTCGCTTAGTGGTCAGTACCGCTATGAACACTGAAGCTTTCTTT
TRBD1	TRBJ1-3	TRBV5-4	few	CASSPGTVSGNTIYF	TGTGCCAGCAGCCCTGGGACAGTCTCTGGAAACACCATATATTTT
-	TRBJ2-2	TRBV4-2	many	CASSQELDFNGELFF	TGTGCCAGCAGCCAAGAACTAGATTTTAACGGGGAGCTGTTTTTT
-	TRBJ2-7	TRBV4-2	-	CASSQDGGLYEQYF	TGTGCCAGCAGCCAAGATGGGGGGCTCTACGAGCAGTACTTC
-	TRBJ2-1	TRBV29-1	many	CSVEGIVGDEQFF	TGCAGCGTTGAAGGTATCGTGGGAGATGAGCAGTTCTTC
-	TRBJ2-1	TRBV24-1	few	CATSDPSYNEQFF	TGTGCCACCAGTGACCCGTCATACAATGAGCAGTTCTTC
-	TRBJ1-6	TRBV3-1	-	CASSQGGVNSPLHF	TGTGCCAGCAGCCAAGGAGGGGTCAATTCACCCCTCCACTTT
-	TRBJ1-1	TRBV12-3/TRBV12-4	-	CASSPGGDIYTEAFF	TGTGCCAGCAGTCCCGGAGGCGATATTTACACTGAAGCTTTCTTT
-	TRBJ2-7	TRBV5-5	few	CASSLRGIYEQYF	TGTGCCAGCAGCTTGCGGGGTATCTACGAGCAGTACTTC
-	TRBJ2-7	TRBV29-1	many	CSVVTTAPYEQYF	TGCAGCGTTGTAACGACAGCGCCCTACGAGCAGTACTTC
TRBD1	TRBJ1-3	TRBV10-3	many	CAITADRGDGNTIYF	TGTGCCATCACCGCAGACAGGGGAGATGGAAACACCATATATTTT
TRBD2	TRBJ2-7	TRBV20-1	few	CSARSLGRGSSYEQYF	TGCAGTGCTAGATCCCTTGGGCGGGGGAGCTCCTACGAGCAGTACTTC
TRBD1	TRBJ2-1	TRBV28	many	CASSPLGQGRDEQFF	TGTGCCAGCAGTCCGTTGGGACAGGGTAGAGATGAGCAGTTCTTC
-	TRBJ2-1	TRBV6-1	-	CASRARLVGDEQFF	TGTGCCAGCAGAGCTAGACTAGTTGGGGATGAGCAGTTCTTC
-	TRBJ2-7	TRBV2	few	CASNRLVSSYEQYF	TGTGCCAGCAATCGACTAGTAAGCTCCTACGAGCAGTACTTC
TRBD2	TRBJ2-5	TRBV11-2	few	CASSLGLADSGTQYF	TGTGCCAGCAGCTTAGGACTAGCGGACTCAGGGACCCAGTACTTC
-	TRBJ2-7	TRBV10-3	few	CAISESDGSYEQYF	TGTGCCATCAGTGAGTCGGACGGATCCTACGAGCAGTACTTC
TRBD1	TRBJ2-1	TRBV9	few	CASSGSGTGGIGQFF	TGTGCCAGCAGCGGCTCCGGGACAGGGGGCATTGGGCAGTTCTTC
-	TRBJ2-1	TRBV29-1	few	CSVDLGTDEQFF	TGCAGCGTTGACCTGGGAACTGATGAGCAGTTCTTC
TRBD1	TRBJ2-2	TRBV6-5	many	CASRRQGAENTGELFF	TGTGCCAGCAGGCGACAGGGGGCTGAGAACACCGGGGAGCTGTTTTTT
TRBD2	TRBJ2-2	TRBV7-6	-	CASSQDAGGTGELFF	TGTGCCAGCAGCCAGGACGCGGGAGGGACCGGGGAGCTGTTTTTT
-	TRBJ1-2	TRBV20-1	few	CSARMSVNYGYTF	TGCAGTGCTAGAATGTCCGTTAACTATGGCTACACCTTC
-	TRBJ1-1	TRBV12-3/TRBV12-4	many	CASRARGTGGTEAFF	TGTGCCAGCAGGGCCCGCGGGACGGGGGGCACTGAAGCTTTCTTT
-	TRBJ2-5	TRBV2	few	CASMTAVETQYF	TGTGCCAGCATGACGGCAGTCGAGACCCAGTACTTC
-	TRBJ2-6	TRBV7-3	few	CASSLTPSGANVLTF	TGTGCCAGCAGCTTAACGCCCTCTGGGGCCAACGTCCTGACTTTC
TRBD1	TRBJ1-4	TRBV12-3/TRBV12-4	-	CASSSSGTGNEKLFF	TGTGCCAGCAGCTCATCCGGGACAGGGAATGAAAAACTGTTTTTT
-	TRBJ1-4	TRBV5-4	-	CASSPSPGEEKLFF	TGTGCCAGCAGCCCCTCCCCGGGGGAAGAAAAACTGTTTTTT
TRBD2	TRBJ2-3	TRBV29-1	many	CSVDLAGITDTQYF	TGCAGCGTTGACCTAGCGGGGATTACAGATACGCAGTATTTT
TRBD1	TRBJ1-1	TRBV7-7	many	CADDTPGGSSGQAFF	TGTGCCGACGACACTCCAGGGGGCAGCTCGGGACAGGCTTTCTTT